This T cell receptor (beta chain) emerged from a study of T cells in localized non-small cell lung cancer. Overall study results and limits: Clonality peaked in uninvolved adjacent lung rather than tumor. Investigators sequenced only a single tumor region, leaving heterogeneity possible. The study detected a median roughly 61 of the top 100 tumor clones in adjacent lung. Longer overall survival was linked to higher blood T cell density.

The assay was immunoSEQ multiplex PCR, and TCRdb's table has in-frame clones only and misses some. This sample has 19,000 or so clones, with roughly 90% found just once. Remarks on this clone: Its antigen remains unidentified.

Per germline, CDR1 SNHLY and CDR2 FYNNEI. V shed 6 bases and J 4 bases; nucleotides not matched to a gene: 14. The CDR3 covers 18 residues. The source material was peripheral blood mononuclear cells, sampled before any cancer treatment. This sequence joins TRBV2 and TRBJ2-6; 8 bases are shared with TRBD1. The clonotype was recovered from a male donor aged 60 or over with stage II lung adenocarcinoma. CDR3 in amino acids: CASRDPRTGTSGANVLTF. The DNA for the CDR3 is TGTGCCAGCAGGGACCCCAGGACAGGGACTTCCGGGGCCAACGTCCTGACTTTC. The variable domain in full, completed from reference TRBV2 and TRBJ2-6, reads EPEVTQTPSHQVTQMGQEVILRCVPISNHLYFYWYRQILGQKVEFLVSFYNNEISEKSEIFDDQFSVERPDGSNFTLKIRSTKLEDSAMYFCASRDPRTGTSGANVLTFGAGSRLTVL.